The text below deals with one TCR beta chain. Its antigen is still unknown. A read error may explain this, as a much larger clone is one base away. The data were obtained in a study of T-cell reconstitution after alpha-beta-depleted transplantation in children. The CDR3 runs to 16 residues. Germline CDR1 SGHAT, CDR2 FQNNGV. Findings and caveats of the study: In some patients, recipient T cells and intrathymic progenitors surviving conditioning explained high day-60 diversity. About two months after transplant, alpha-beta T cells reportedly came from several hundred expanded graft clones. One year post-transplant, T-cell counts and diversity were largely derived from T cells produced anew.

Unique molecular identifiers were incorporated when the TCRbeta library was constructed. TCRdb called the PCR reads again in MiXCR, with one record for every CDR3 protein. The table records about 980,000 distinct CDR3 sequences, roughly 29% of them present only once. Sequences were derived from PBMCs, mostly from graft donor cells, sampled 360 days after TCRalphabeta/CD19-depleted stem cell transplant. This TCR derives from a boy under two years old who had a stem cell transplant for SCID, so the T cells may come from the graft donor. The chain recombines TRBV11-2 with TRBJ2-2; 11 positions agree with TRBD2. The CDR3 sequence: CAGSPGTSGAPGELFF. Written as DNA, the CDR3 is TGTGCCGGCAGCCCAGGGACTAGCGGAGCCCCCGGGGAGCTGTTTTTT.